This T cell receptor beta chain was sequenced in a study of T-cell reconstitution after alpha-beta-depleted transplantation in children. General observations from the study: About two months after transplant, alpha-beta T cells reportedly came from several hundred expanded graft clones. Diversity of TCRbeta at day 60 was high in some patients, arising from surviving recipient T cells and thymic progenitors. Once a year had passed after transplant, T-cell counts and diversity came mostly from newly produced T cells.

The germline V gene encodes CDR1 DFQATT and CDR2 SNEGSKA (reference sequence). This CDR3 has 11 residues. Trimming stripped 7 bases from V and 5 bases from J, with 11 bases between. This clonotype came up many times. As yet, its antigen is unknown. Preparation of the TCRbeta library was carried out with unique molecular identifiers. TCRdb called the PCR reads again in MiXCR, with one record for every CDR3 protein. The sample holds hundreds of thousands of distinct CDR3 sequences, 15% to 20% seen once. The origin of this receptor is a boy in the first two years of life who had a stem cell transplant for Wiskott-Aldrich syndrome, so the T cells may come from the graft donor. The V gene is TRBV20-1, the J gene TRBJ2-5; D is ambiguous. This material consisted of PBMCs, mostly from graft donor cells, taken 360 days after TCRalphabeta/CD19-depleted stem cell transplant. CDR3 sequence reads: CSGVLSETQYF. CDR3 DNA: TGCAGTGGGGTGCTGAGCGAGACCCAGTACTTC.